This T cell receptor (beta chain) was sequenced in a study of cytomegalovirus exposure and HLA in healthy donors. Study-wide background: Of more than 350 genotyped donors, roughly 80% clustered with self-reported Caucasian donors. Study results and caveats: In a later analysis, TCR beta V- and J-gene trimming was associated with a missense DCLRE1C variant. For most TCR sequences rarity was the rule, although some public TCRs occurred in many donors. Per published accounts, TCR beta sequences correctly predicted the HLA-A and HLA-B alleles of most subjects.

This PCR relied on a set of 60 Vbeta primers and 13 Jbeta primers. Sequenced by immunoSEQ multiplex PCR; TCRdb stores in-frame clones only, minus some. The repertoire includes more than 95,000 clones, over 65% of them detected once, and about 7.5% sits in the top ten. This CDR3 has 16 amino acids. Germline V lookup: CDR1 SGHTA, CDR2 FQGNSA. Trimming left V 7 bases short and J 2 bases short, with 20 bases between. In its sample, this clone was seen once. Its antigen is unknown. The V call is TRBV7-2, the J call TRBJ1-2; possibly TRBD1 for D (6 bases). The TCR originated in a man in his forties or fifties in good health and CMV-seropositive. The material sequenced was PBMCs. DNA of the CDR3: TGTGCCAGCAAAGCCACCCCGGGACACACGAACTATGGCTACACCTTC. This sequence encodes CASKATPGHTNYGYTF.